This is a list of T cell receptor beta chains from one sample in a study of T-cell memory formation after mild COVID-19. MiXCR, applied by TCRdb to the 5' RACE reads, yields one record per CDR3 protein. Among about 250,000 distinct CDR3 sequences listed, roughly 14% were seen once. Source material: PBMCs or a T cell subset sorted from them (not recorded which). The receptors were gathered from an adult woman who had mild COVID-19 (a few samples of this study predate the infection). Cell type and time point are not known. Each CDR3 is given with its conserved first and last residue. The D gene is left open where the match is weak. Clone size, where shown, is once, few, many, or a class for clones that have expanded.

J gene,D gene,clone size,V gene,CDR3 protein,CDR3 DNA
TRBJ2-1,TRBD1,-,TRBV12-3/TRBV12-4,CASSRGGILNNEQFF,TGTGCCAGCAGCCGAGGGGGCATACTCAACAATGAGCAGTTCTTC
TRBJ2-1,TRBD2,few,TRBV7-2,CASGSQGGSGRLIGNEQFF,TGTGCCAGCGGGTCACAGGGAGGTAGCGGGAGGCTCATAGGAAATGAGCAGTTCTTC
TRBJ2-3,-,few,TRBV25-1,CASTTSSDRTDTQYF,TGTGCCAGCACTACGTCTAGCGACCGCACAGATACGCAGTATTTT
TRBJ2-1,-,many,TRBV5-6,CASSLPGALDEQFF,TGTGCCAGCAGCTTGCCGGGGGCCCTCGATGAGCAGTTCTTC
TRBJ1-5,-,-,TRBV21-1,CASSKADQPQHF,TGTGCCAGCAGCAAAGCGGATCAGCCCCAGCATTTT
TRBJ1-2,-,few,TRBV7-2,CASSFEAGQRAGYTF,TGTGCCAGCAGCTTTGAGGCAGGGCAGCGGGCTGGCTACACCTTC
TRBJ1-2,-,-,TRBV6-2/TRBV6-3,CASSYVRQGSYGYTF,TGTGCCAGCAGTTACGTTCGCCAGGGGAGCTATGGCTACACCTTC
TRBJ2-1,-,-,TRBV11-3,CASSRVIVGVEQFF,TGTGCCAGCAGTCGGGTGATTGTCGGAGTTGAGCAGTTCTTC
TRBJ2-5,-,-,TRBV5-1,CASSLVGSAVQETQYF,TGCGCCAGCAGCTTGGTAGGCTCAGCGGTCCAAGAGACCCAGTACTTC
TRBJ1-4,-,few,TRBV24-1,CATSDSSNEKLFF,TGTGCCACCAGTGATTCTTCGAATGAAAAACTGTTTTTT
TRBJ2-3,TRBD2,-,TRBV7-8,CASSRAGGRADTQYF,TGTGCCAGCAGCCGGGCGGGGGGACGGGCAGATACGCAGTATTTT
TRBJ1-5,-,few,TRBV3-1,CASSQGLPSNQPQHF,TGTGCCAGCAGCCAAGGATTGCCTAGCAATCAGCCCCAGCATTTT
TRBJ1-1,TRBD1,-,TRBV2,CASSPRGQMNTEAFF,TGTGCCAGCAGTCCCAGGGGACAGATGAACACTGAAGCTTTCTTT
TRBJ2-5,-,few,TRBV18,CASSGEGETQYF,TGTGCCAGCTCGGGCGAGGGAGAGACCCAGTACTTC
TRBJ1-6,-,-,TRBV7-2,CASSLDGTGTNSPLHF,TGTGCCAGCAGCTTAGATGGCACAGGAACCAATTCACCCCTCCACTTT
TRBJ2-1,TRBD2,-,TRBV24-1,CATSDPTRLAGGINEQFF,TGTGCCACCAGTGATCCTACTCGACTAGCGGGAGGGATCAATGAGCAGTTCTTC
TRBJ2-1,TRBD2,few,TRBV7-9,CASSLGLAWNEQFF,TGTGCCAGCAGCTTAGGACTAGCGTGGAATGAGCAGTTCTTC
TRBJ1-5,-,few,TRBV7-8,CASSLIYSGVYQPQHF,TGTGCCAGCAGCTTAATTTATTCGGGGGTGTATCAGCCCCAGCATTTT
TRBJ1-3,-,-,TRBV7-2,CASSPQRPGHTGNTIYF,TGTGCCAGCAGCCCCCAAAGACCTGGTCACACCGGAAACACCATATATTTT
TRBJ1-5,TRBD1,few,TRBV6-6,CASSYTGQNQPQHF,TGTGCCAGCAGTTACACGGGACAGAATCAGCCCCAGCATTTT
TRBJ2-1,-,-,TRBV24-1,CATSRGQGLNEQFF,TGTGCCACCAGTCGTGGTCAAGGCCTAAATGAGCAGTTCTTC
TRBJ2-3,-,many,TRBV20-1,CSASIPSASFLQYF,TGCAGTGCTAGTATACCTAGCGCGAGCTTTTTGCAGTATTTT
TRBJ2-7,TRBD2,few,TRBV5-1,CASSLHGLAGSYEQYF,TGCGCCAGCAGCCTACATGGACTAGCGGGGAGCTACGAGCAGTACTTC
TRBJ2-5,-,few,TRBV20-1,CSARIAGTAKETQYF,TGCAGTGCTAGGATCGCGGGTACCGCCAAAGAGACCCAGTACTTC